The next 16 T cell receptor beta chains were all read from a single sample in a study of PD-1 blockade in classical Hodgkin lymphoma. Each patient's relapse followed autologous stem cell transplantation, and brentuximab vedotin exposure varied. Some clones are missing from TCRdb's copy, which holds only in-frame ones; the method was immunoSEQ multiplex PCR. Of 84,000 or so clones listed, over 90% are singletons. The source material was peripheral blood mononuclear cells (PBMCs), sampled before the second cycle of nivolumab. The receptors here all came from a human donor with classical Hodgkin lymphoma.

CDR3 bases: TGCGCCAGCAGCCCGCATCGGACAGGGGCAGGAGAGACCCAGTACTTC. This encodes CASSPHRTGAGETQYF. The chain combines TRBV5-1 with TRBJ2-5; 9 nucleotides align to TRBD1. Germline V gene data show CDR1 as SGHRS and CDR2 as YFSETQ. The CDR3 runs to 16 residues. The V segment lost 4 bases and the J segment 4 bases; nucleotides outside the gene matches: 11.

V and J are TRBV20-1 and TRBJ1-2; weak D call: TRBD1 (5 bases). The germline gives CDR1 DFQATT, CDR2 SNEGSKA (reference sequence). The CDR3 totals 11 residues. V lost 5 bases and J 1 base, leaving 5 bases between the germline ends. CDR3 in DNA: TGCAGTGCTGACAGTAACTATGGCTACACCTTC. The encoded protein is CSADSNYGYTF.

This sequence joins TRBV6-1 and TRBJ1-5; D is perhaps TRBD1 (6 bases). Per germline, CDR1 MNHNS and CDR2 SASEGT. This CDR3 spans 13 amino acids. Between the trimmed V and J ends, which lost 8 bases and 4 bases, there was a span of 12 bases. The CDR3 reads CASLDRLNQPQHF. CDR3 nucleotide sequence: TGTGCCAGCTTAGACAGGCTTAATCAGCCCCAGCATTTT.

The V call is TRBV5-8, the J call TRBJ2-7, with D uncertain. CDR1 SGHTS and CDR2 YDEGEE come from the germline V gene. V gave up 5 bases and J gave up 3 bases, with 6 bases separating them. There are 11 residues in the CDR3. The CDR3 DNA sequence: TGTGCCAGCAGGGAGAGCTACGAGCAGTACTTC. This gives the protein CASRESYEQYF.

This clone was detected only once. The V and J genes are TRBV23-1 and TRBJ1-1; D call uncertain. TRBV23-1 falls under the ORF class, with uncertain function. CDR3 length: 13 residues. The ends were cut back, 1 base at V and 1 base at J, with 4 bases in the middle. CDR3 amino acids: CASSQLWNTEAFF. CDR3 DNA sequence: TGCGCCAGCAGTCAATTGTGGAACACTGAAGCTTTCTTT.

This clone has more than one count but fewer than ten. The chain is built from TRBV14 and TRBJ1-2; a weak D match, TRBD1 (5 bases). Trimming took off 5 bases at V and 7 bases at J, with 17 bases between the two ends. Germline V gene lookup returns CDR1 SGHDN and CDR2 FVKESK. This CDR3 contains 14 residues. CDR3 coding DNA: TGTGCCAGCAGCAGGGACGTATCGGCTGGTGGCTACACCTTC. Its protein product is CASSRDVSAGGYTF.

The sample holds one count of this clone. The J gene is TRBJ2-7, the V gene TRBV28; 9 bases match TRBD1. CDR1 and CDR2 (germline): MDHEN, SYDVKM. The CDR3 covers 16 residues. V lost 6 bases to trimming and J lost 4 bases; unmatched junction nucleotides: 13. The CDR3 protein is CASRNRGGTGTYEQYF. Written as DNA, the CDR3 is TGTGCCAGCAGAAATCGAGGGGGGACAGGGACGTACGAGCAGTACTTC. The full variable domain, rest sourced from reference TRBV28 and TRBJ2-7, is DVKVTQSSRYLVKRTGEKVFLECVQDMDHENMFWYRQDPGLGLRLIYFSYDVKMKEKGDIPEGYSVSREKKERFSLILESASTNQTSMYLCASRNRGGTGTYEQYFGPGTRLTVT.

CDR3 sequence: CASSPFQQTQYF. Here the CDR3 DNA reads TGTGCCAGCTCACCTTTTCAGCAGACCCAGTACTTC. The rearrangement uses TRBV18 and TRBJ2-5, with unresolved D. CDR3 size: 12 residues. Trimming stripped 3 bases from V and 6 bases from J, with 8 bases between. CDR1 is KGHSH and CDR2 is LQKENI in the germline V gene.

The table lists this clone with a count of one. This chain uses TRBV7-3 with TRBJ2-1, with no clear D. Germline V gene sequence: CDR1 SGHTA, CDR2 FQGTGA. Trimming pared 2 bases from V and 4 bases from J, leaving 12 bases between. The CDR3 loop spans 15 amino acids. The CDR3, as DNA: TGTGCCAGCAGCTTACAAGCAGCCGATTACAATGAGCAGTTCTTC. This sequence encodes CASSLQAADYNEQFF.

The CDR3 loop is CASSFEPDYEQYF. The CDR3 nucleotides are TGTGCCAGCAGCTTCGAACCCGACTACGAGCAGTACTTC. The V gene is TRBV5-4, the J gene TRBJ2-7; D gene uncertain. Germline CDR1 SGHNT, CDR2 YYREEE (reference sequence). Trimming stripped 2 bases from V and 3 bases from J, with 9 bases between. CDR3 size: 13 residues.

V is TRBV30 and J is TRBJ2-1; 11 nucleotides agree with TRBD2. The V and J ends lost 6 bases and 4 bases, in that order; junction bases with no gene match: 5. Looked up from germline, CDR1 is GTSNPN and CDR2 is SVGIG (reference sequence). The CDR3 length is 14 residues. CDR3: CACTGTSGYNEQFF. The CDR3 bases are TGTGCCTGCACCGGGACTAGCGGATACAATGAGCAGTTCTTC.

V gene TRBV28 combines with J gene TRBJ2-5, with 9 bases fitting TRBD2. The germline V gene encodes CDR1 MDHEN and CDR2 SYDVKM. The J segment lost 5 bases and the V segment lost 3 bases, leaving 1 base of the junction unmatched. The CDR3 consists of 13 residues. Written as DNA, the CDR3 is TGTGCCAGCAGTTTTGCGGGAGGGGAGACCCAGTACTTC. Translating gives CASSFAGGETQYF.

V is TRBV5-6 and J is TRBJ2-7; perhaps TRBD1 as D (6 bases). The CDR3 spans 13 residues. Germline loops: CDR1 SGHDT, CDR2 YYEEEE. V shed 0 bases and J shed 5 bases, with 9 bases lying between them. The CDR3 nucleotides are TGTGCCAGCAGCTTGGTAGGGGGAAACGAGCAGTACTTC. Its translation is CASSLVGGNEQYF.

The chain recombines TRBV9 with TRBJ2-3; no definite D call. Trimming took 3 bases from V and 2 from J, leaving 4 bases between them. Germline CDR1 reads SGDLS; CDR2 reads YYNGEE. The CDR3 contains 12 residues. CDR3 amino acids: CASSGPTDTQYF. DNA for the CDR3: TGTGCCAGCAGCGGGCCCACAGATACGCAGTATTTT. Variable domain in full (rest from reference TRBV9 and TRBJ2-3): DSGVTQTPKHLITATGQRVTLRCSPRSGDLSVYWYQQSLDQGLQFLIQYYNGEERAKGNILERFSAQQFPDLHSELNLSSLELGDSALYFCASSGPTDTQYFGPGTRLTVL.

CDR3 region: CAAVGGGIGAFF. The CDR3 region has the DNA TGTGCCGCCGTGGGGGGAGGAATTGGGGCTTTCTTT. The chain joins TRBV10-3 to TRBJ1-1, with D possibly TRBD1 on 5 matching bases. Germline V gene sequence: CDR1 ENHRY, CDR2 SYGVKD. This CDR3 has 12 residues. V lost 11 bases to trimming and J lost 11 bases, with 21 bases between them.

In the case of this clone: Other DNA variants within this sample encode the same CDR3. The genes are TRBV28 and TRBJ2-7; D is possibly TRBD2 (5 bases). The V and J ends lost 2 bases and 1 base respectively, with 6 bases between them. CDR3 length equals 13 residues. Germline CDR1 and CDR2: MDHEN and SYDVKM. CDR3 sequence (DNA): TGTGCCAGCAGTTTAGAGGGATCCTACGAGCAGTACTTC. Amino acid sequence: CASSLEGSYEQYF.